In its sample, the clone carrying this T cell receptor beta chain was seen many times. Antigen: not known. Separate cDNA molecules each had unique molecular identifiers attached to them. TCRdb ran MiXCR on the 5' RACE reads and lists one entry per CDR3 protein. The sample records 25,000 to 30,000 distinct CDR3 sequences, 9.5% to 10% being singletons. These data are taken from a study of early T cells in non-severe SARS-CoV-2 infection. The wider study: Alpha and beta chains were unpaired, from unsorted whole-blood bulk RNA. Study results and limitations: Using VDJdb, the matching emphasized anti-spike CD8 responses while missing private and CD4 specificities.

Germline V gene sequence: CDR1 LGHDT, CDR2 YNNKEL (reference sequence). The CDR3 spans 11 residues. The germline V and J ends were trimmed by 2 bases and 4 bases, with 3 bases remaining between them. This chain links TRBV3-1 with TRBJ2-7; D ambiguous. The specimen was whole blood. The clonotype comes from an adult who was a healthcare worker with PCR-confirmed SARS-CoV-2 infection or an uninfected control (not recorded which). The CDR3 sequence: CASSQSYEQYF. DNA of the CDR3: TGTGCCAGCAGCCAATCATACGAGCAGTACTTC.